These T cell receptor beta chains were read from a single sample in a study of OX40 agonist ivuxolimab in advanced cancers. Clones were sequenced by immunoSEQ multiplex PCR, and TCRdb holds only the in-frame ones, with some missing. The sample has tens of thousands of clones; around 76% are singletons. The starting material was CD4+ or CD8+ T cells sorted from blood, obtained in a trial of the OX40 agonist ivuxolimab. The origin of the receptors is an adult with an advanced solid tumor such as melanoma, head and neck, liver or kidney cancer. CDR3s include the opening cysteine and the closing phenylalanine or tryptophan. Fields, in order: J gene, V gene, CDR3 protein.

j_call: TRBJ1-5
v_call: TRBV5-6
cdr3_aa: CASSVRYQPQHF

j_call: TRBJ2-1
v_call: TRBV9
cdr3_aa: CASSTRTDNEQFF

j_call: TRBJ1-1
v_call: TRBV19
cdr3_aa: CASSPGAEAFF

j_call: TRBJ2-7
v_call: TRBV18
cdr3_aa: CASSPGVEQYF

j_call: TRBJ1-2
v_call: TRBV9
cdr3_aa: CASSVEGTDYGYTF

j_call: TRBJ1-1
v_call: TRBV14
cdr3_aa: CASSHMSPNTEAFF

j_call: TRBJ1-2
v_call: TRBV30
cdr3_aa: CAWSVYGDYGYTF

j_call: TRBJ2-2
v_call: TRBV13
cdr3_aa: CASSPPQGTWNTGELFF

j_call: TRBJ1-1
v_call: TRBV27
cdr3_aa: CASTPGGYYLNTEAFF

j_call: TRBJ2-7
v_call: TRBV5-4
cdr3_aa: CASTYGGGPGYSPTKQYF

j_call: TRBJ2-3
v_call: TRBV4-3
cdr3_aa: CASSQDGQLGDTQYF

j_call: TRBJ2-7
v_call: TRBV21-1
cdr3_aa: CASSPTTSYEQYF

j_call: TRBJ2-7
v_call: TRBV10-3
cdr3_aa: CAISESQAGNSYEQYF

j_call: TRBJ1-3
v_call: TRBV9
cdr3_aa: CASSVGDSGNTIYF

j_call: TRBJ1-5
v_call: TRBV1
cdr3_aa: CTSSPIQGGKHQPQHF

j_call: TRBJ2-5
v_call: TRBV19
cdr3_aa: CASSPGGLRETQYF

j_call: TRBJ2-7
v_call: TRBV11-2
cdr3_aa: CASSLDHTASYEQYF

j_call: TRBJ2-3
v_call: TRBV6-6
cdr3_aa: CASSPGGSTDTQYF

j_call: TRBJ1-6
v_call: TRBV11-1
cdr3_aa: CASSVRGNNSPLHF

j_call: TRBJ2-5
v_call: TRBV7-2
cdr3_aa: CASSLHVSGGLQETQYF

j_call: TRBJ1-5
v_call: TRBV25-1
cdr3_aa: CASSEFGDQPQHF

j_call: TRBJ1-5
v_call: TRBV4-1
cdr3_aa: CASSRDPYSNQPQHF

j_call: TRBJ2-7
v_call: TRBV6-5
cdr3_aa: CASSPTAGHEQYF

j_call: TRBJ1-2
v_call: TRBV4-3
cdr3_aa: CASSQDRFVVYGYTF

j_call: TRBJ1-1
v_call: TRBV19
cdr3_aa: CASSTGFADTEAFF

j_call: TRBJ2-7
v_call: TRBV6-5
cdr3_aa: CASSYTHLGTGDEQYF

j_call: TRBJ2-1
v_call: TRBV4-3
cdr3_aa: CASSQLWASGGGKDEQFF

j_call: TRBJ2-6
v_call: TRBV5-1
cdr3_aa: CASSYRTAGANVLTF

j_call: TRBJ2-7
v_call: TRBV19
cdr3_aa: CASSIWTGVGYEQYF

j_call: TRBJ1-1
v_call: TRBV7-6
cdr3_aa: CASSLVAGGSEAFF

j_call: TRBJ2-1
v_call: TRBV30
cdr3_aa: CAWSVSDYNEQFF

j_call: TRBJ1-1
v_call: TRBV27
cdr3_aa: CASRGFFGTEAFF

j_call: TRBJ2-1
v_call: TRBV4-1
cdr3_aa: CASSQDETLAGGIYNEQFF

j_call: TRBJ1-1
v_call: TRBV27
cdr3_aa: CASSTLEGAEAFF

j_call: TRBJ2-7
v_call: TRBV14
cdr3_aa: CASSLSADKVKGYEQYF

j_call: TRBJ1-6
v_call: TRBV27
cdr3_aa: CASSLSPNSPLHF

j_call: TRBJ2-7
v_call: TRBV11-2
cdr3_aa: CASSPQAGFEEQYF

j_call: TRBJ2-1
v_call: TRBV4-2
cdr3_aa: CASSQEGTEQFF

j_call: TRBJ1-2
v_call: TRBV6-5
cdr3_aa: CASSYRGQGNYGYTF

j_call: TRBJ1-1
v_call: TRBV6-5
cdr3_aa: CASRQGFGTEAFF

j_call: TRBJ1-4
v_call: TRBV6-5
cdr3_aa: CASSRGWANEKLFF

j_call: TRBJ2-7
v_call: TRBV7-8
cdr3_aa: CASSLAGTLAASYEQYF

j_call: TRBJ2-5
v_call: TRBV13
cdr3_aa: CASSLVAGVGGETQYF

j_call: TRBJ1-2
v_call: TRBV10-2
cdr3_aa: CASSPTQQGNYGYTF

j_call: TRBJ1-2
v_call: TRBV20-1
cdr3_aa: CSAGHGYTF

j_call: TRBJ1-1
v_call: TRBV7-2
cdr3_aa: CASSSAVNPEAFF

j_call: TRBJ1-6
v_call: TRBV4-3
cdr3_aa: CASSRGYYNSPLHF

j_call: TRBJ1-1
v_call: TRBV9
cdr3_aa: CASSEGGATEAFF

j_call: TRBJ2-5
v_call: TRBV5-1
cdr3_aa: CASSPEGGDQETQYF

j_call: TRBJ1-4
v_call: TRBV29-1
cdr3_aa: CSVALGEKLFF

j_call: TRBJ1-2
v_call: TRBV19
cdr3_aa: CASSWTGSNYGYTF

j_call: TRBJ2-1
v_call: TRBV9
cdr3_aa: CASSAQRGDSYNEQFF

j_call: TRBJ2-7
v_call: TRBV11-2
cdr3_aa: CASSLGRQADEQYF

j_call: TRBJ1-2
v_call: TRBV7-2
cdr3_aa: CASSLSDRVALVGYTF

j_call: TRBJ2-3
v_call: TRBV7-9
cdr3_aa: CASSLGQDTDTQYF

j_call: TRBJ2-3
v_call: TRBV9
cdr3_aa: CASSGSGAPADTQYF

j_call: TRBJ2-1
v_call: TRBV7-9
cdr3_aa: CASSSPGKGGSNEQFF

j_call: TRBJ2-5
v_call: TRBV29-1
cdr3_aa: CSVETQNQETQYF

j_call: TRBJ2-7
v_call: TRBV27
cdr3_aa: CASTLSKGREQYF